The 2 T cell receptor beta chains presented below share a single source sample, sequenced in a study of Ad26.COV2.S vaccination and SARS-CoV-2 variants. Clones were read by immunoSEQ multiplex PCR, and TCRdb kept only the in-frame ones, dropping some. Among about 97,000 clones listed, about three quarters were seen once. The specimen was peripheral blood, collected after recovery from COVID-19. The receptors were sampled from a human donor who had recovered from COVID-19.

The chain links TRBV7-3 to TRBJ2-3, with 8 positions matching TRBD2. This CDR3 contains 12 residues. Per germline, CDR1 SGHTA and CDR2 FQGTGA. Germline trimming cut 4 bases from V and 6 bases from J; bases unmatched to any gene: 0. CDR3 protein: CASSSGGDTQYF. As DNA, the CDR3 is TGTGCCAGCAGCTCGGGAGGGGATACGCAGTATTTT. Using reference TRBV7-3 and TRBJ2-3 for the parts outside the CDR3, the full variable domain is GAGVSQTPSNKVTEKGKYVELRCDPISGHTALYWYRQSLGQGPEFLIYFQGTGAADDSGLPNDRFFAVRPEGSVSTLKIQRTERGDSAVYLCASSSGGDTQYFGPGTRLTVL.

This rearrangement joins TRBV29-1 to TRBJ1-1; 10 nucleotides align to TRBD1. This CDR3 has 14 residues. The V gene end was trimmed by 5 bases and the J gene end by 3 bases; junction bases not matched to a gene: 6. The V gene's germline CDR1 is SQVTM and CDR2 ANQGSEA. The DNA of the CDR3 is TGCAGCGTTAGACAGGGGGCGAGCGACACTGAAGCTTTCTTT. This sequence encodes CSVRQGASDTEAFF.